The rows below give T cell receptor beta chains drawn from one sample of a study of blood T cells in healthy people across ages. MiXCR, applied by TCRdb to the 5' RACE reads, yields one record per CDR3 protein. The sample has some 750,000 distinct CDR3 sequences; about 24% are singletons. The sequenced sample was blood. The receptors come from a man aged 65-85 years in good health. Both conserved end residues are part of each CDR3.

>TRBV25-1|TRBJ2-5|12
CASGWVGETQYF
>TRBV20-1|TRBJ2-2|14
CSASPGPNTGELFF
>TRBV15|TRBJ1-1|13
CATSIRANTEAFF
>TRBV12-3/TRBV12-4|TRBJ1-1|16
CASSPGRSEVATEAFF
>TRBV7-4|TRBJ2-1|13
CASSPGLAVEQFF
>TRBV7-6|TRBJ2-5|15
CASSLAGGTQETQYF
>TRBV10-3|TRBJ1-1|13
CAIGDRENTEAFF
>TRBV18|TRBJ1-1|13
CASSGQQDTEAFF
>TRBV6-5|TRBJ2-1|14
CASSPRTVDNEQFF
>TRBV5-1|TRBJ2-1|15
CASSLADSSYNEQFF
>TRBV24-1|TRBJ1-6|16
CATSDFVTGCNSPLHF
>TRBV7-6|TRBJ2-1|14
CASSSLTSYNEQFF
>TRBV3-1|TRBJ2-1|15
CASYRSGGQGNEQFF
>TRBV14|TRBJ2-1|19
CASSQGRGQGYSGSNEQFF
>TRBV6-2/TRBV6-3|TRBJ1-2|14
CASRRTESNYGYTF
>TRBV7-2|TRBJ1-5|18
CASSSIVGGTYSNQPQHF
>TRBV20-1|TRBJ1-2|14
CSARDRWTEHGYTF
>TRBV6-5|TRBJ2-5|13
CASRRSSQETQYF
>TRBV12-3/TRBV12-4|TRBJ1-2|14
CASSLAQAAYGYTF
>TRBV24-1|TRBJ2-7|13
CAISDWTGDEQYF
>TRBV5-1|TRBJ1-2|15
CASSSRDSENYGYTF
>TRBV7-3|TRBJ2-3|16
CASSTPGTGLMDTQYF
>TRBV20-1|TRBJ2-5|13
CSARGGHQETQYF
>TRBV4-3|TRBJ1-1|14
CASSQVTAHAEAFF
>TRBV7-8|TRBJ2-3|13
CASSLVGRNTQYF
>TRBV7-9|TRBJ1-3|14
CVSSLMTVGNTIYF
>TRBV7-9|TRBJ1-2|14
CASSLGGTGYGYTF
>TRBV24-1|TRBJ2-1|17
CATSEAPGLAEVGEQFF
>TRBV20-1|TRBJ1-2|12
CSASRPPYGYTF
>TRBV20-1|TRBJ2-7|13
CSATLGRLYEQYF
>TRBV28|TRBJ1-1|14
CASSDRGVGTEAFF
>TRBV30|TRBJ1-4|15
CAWSVPGSTGEKLFF
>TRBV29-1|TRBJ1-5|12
CSVGTRNQPQHF
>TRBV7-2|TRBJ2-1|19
CASSFTIGTSGISHNEHFF
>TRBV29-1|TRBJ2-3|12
CSVFVQGDTQYF
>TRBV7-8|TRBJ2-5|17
CASSEMGSGGLRETQYF
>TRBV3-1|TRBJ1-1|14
CASSIRGQGTEAFF
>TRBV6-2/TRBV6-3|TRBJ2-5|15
CASRPSGTQQETQYF